This TCR beta chain was obtained from a study of identifying expanded T cells in peripheral blood. No infections or other immune events were documented during collection. As for this clone: What it binds is not known.

TCRdb's table, derived via immunoSEQ multiplex PCR, lists solely in-frame clones and lacks some. The sample gives about 100,000 clones, 80% to 90% of which show up once; 5.5% to 6.5% is in the top ten. Notes on the study in general: Clone count variance between roughly two-week samples rose with total template count. Technical replicates showed roughly 1.2 changed clones; two weeks roughly 16; four weeks 19.

The germline CDR1 and CDR2 sequences are MNHEY and SMNVEV (reference sequence). The CDR3 contains 16 residues. The V end was cut by 5 bases, the J end by 0 bases, with 14 bases between. The sequencing input was blood. The clonotype comes from a person between 18 and 75 years old in good health. V gene TRBV27 combines with J gene TRBJ1-3; no firm D call. The CDR3 DNA reads TGTGCCAGCAGTCTCGCTTTCCATAGCTCTGGAAACACCATATATTTT. Its translation: CASSLAFHSSGNTIYF.